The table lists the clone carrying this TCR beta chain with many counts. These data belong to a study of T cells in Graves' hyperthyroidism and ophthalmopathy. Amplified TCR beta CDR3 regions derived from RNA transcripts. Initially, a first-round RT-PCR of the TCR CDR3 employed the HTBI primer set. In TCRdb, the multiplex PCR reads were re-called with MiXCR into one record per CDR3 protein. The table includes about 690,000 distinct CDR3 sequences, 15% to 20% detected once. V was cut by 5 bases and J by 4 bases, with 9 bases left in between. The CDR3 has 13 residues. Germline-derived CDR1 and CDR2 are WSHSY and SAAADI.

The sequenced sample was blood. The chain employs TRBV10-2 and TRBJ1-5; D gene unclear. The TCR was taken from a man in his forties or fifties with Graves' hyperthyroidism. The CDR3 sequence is CASSQNRNQPQHF. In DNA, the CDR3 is TGCGCCAGCAGTCAGAACAGAAATCAGCCCCAGCATTTT.